The rows below give T cell receptor beta chains drawn from one sample of a study of cytomegalovirus exposure and HLA in healthy donors. Sequenced by immunoSEQ multiplex PCR; TCRdb stores in-frame clones only, minus some. The table has some 250,000 clones, about 90% seen once. The source material was PBMCs. The receptors were sampled from a woman aged 18 to 35 in good health and CMV-seronegative. The CDR3 runs from the conserved cysteine through the conserved F or W. A D gene is named only where the DNA matches it firmly. Size tells how often a clone was seen (once, few, many) or the class of an expanded clone, and some rows leave it out.

V	D	size	J	DNA	CDR3
TRBV9	.	.	TRBJ2-3	TGTGCCAGCAGCGTAGACAGGGCGGAAGATACGCAGTATTTT	CASSVDRAEDTQYF
TRBV7-7	TRBD2	.	TRBJ2-3	TGTGCTAGCAGCCCTAGCGGTGCTAGCACAGATACGCAGTATTTT	CASSPSGASTDTQYF
TRBV19	.	.	TRBJ2-7	TGTGCCAGTAGTATAGGGAGAAGGGAGTACGAGCAGTACTTC	CASSIGRREYEQYF
TRBV19	.	.	TRBJ2-1	TGTGCCAGTAGTATAGATAAGCGGCAGGCCTACAATGAGCAGTTCTTC	CASSIDKRQAYNEQFF
TRBV7-2	.	.	TRBJ1-3	TGTGCCAGCAGCTCATCAGGGGTAGGAAACACCATATATTTT	CASSSSGVGNTIYF
TRBV2	.	.	TRBJ2-2	TGTGCCAGCAGTGGACAGCAGACGATTTGGGAGCTGTTTTTT	CASSGQQTIWELFF
TRBV19	.	.	TRBJ2-1	TGTGCCAGTAGTATAGGGTTGATCGGCGTGGAGGGTAGGATTGAGCAGTTCTTC	CASSIGLIGVEGRIEQFF
TRBV5-1	.	.	TRBJ2-1	TGCGCCAGCAGCTTGCTACAGCCGGATTACAATGAGCAGTTCTTC	CASSLLQPDYNEQFF
TRBV6-5	.	once	TRBJ2-3	TGTGCCAGCCGACGGGGGATTAGCACAGATACGCAGTATTTT	CASRRGISTDTQYF
TRBV6-1	.	.	TRBJ1-2	TGTGCCAGCAGCGACACAGGATACTATGGCTACACCTTC	CASSDTGYYGYTF
TRBV2	.	.	TRBJ2-4	TGTGCCAGCGGCGGGACCCAGAAAAACATTCAGTACTTC	CASGGTQKNIQYF
TRBV19	TRBD1	few	TRBJ1-6	TGTGCCAGTACATCTGGGACAGGGGGCGTGAATTCACCCCTCCACTTT	CASTSGTGGVNSPLHF
TRBV10-2	TRBD2	once	TRBJ2-3	TGCGCCAGCGGGACTAGCCTTAGCACAGATACGCAGTATTTT	CASGTSLSTDTQYF
TRBV7-2	TRBD1	.	TRBJ1-4	TGTGCCAGCAGCTCAGCGGGACAGTTTAATGAAAAACTGTTTTTT	CASSSAGQFNEKLFF
TRBV19	TRBD1	.	TRBJ1-5	TGTGCCAGTAGTATCATTGGGACAGAACATCAGCCCCAGCATTTT	CASSIIGTEHQPQHF
TRBV11-2	.	once	TRBJ1-2	TGTGCCAGCAGCTTGGGGACATCCCCTTTAAATGGCTACACCTTC	CASSLGTSPLNGYTF
TRBV4-1	TRBD1	.	TRBJ2-7	TGCGCCAGCAGCCCGACAGGGGTGAGGGACGAGCAGTACTTC	CASSPTGVRDEQYF
TRBV5-4	TRBD1	.	TRBJ1-2	TGTGCCAGCAGACGAATGGGACAGGATTATGGCTACACCTTC	CASRRMGQDYGYTF
TRBV27	.	few	TRBJ1-6	TGTGCCAGCAGTTTCCAATCCTCTGGGGCTTCACCCCTCCACTTT	CASSFQSSGASPLHF
TRBV5-8	TRBD1	.	TRBJ1-5	TGTGCCAGCAGCATGGGACAGGGTGGGCAGCCCCAGCATTTT	CASSMGQGGQPQHF
TRBV4-1	.	once	TRBJ1-4	TGCGCCAGCAGCCCCACGGTCAATGAAAAACTGTTTTTT	CASSPTVNEKLFF
TRBV27	.	.	TRBJ2-1	TGTGCCAGCACTCTTCACACAGGGCTCTACAATGAGCAGTTCTTC	CASTLHTGLYNEQFF
TRBV2	.	.	TRBJ2-3	TGTGCCAGCAAACACAGGAAAGGGTCATTCGATACGCAGTATTTT	CASKHRKGSFDTQYF
TRBV5-5	.	.	TRBJ2-5	TGTGCCAGCAGCCAATCCACGCCTAGCAAAGAGACCCAGTACTTC	CASSQSTPSKETQYF
TRBV14	TRBD1	once	TRBJ2-1	TGTGCCAGCAGCCCTCGGACAGGGTTCGATGAGCAGTTCTTC	CASSPRTGFDEQFF
TRBV4-3	TRBD1	.	TRBJ2-1	TGCGCCAGCGGAACCGGGACAGGGTACAATGAGCAGTTCTTC	CASGTGTGYNEQFF
TRBV5-1	TRBD2	.	TRBJ2-5	TGCGCCAGCAGCTTGGGACTAGCGGGGGGCGAGACCCAGTACTTC	CASSLGLAGGETQYF
TRBV7-9	.	.	TRBJ1-5	TGTGCCAGCAGCTCCCAGGGTAGCAATCAGCCCCAGCATTTT	CASSSQGSNQPQHF
TRBV30	.	.	TRBJ1-5	TGTGCCTGGAGTGCGGACAGAGGCCATCAGCCCCAGCATTTT	CAWSADRGHQPQHF
TRBV14	TRBD1	.	TRBJ1-2	TGTGCCAGCAGCCAAGATCGGGGACAGCAGAACTATGGCTACACCTTC	CASSQDRGQQNYGYTF
TRBV9	.	once	TRBJ1-3	TGTGCCAGCAGCGTAGCTCCTTCTGCGGCTGGTGGAAACACCATATATTTT	CASSVAPSAAGGNTIYF
TRBV11-2	TRBD1	.	TRBJ2-5	TGTGCCAGCAGCTTAAGGGACAGTCAAGAGACCCAGTACTTC	CASSLRDSQETQYF
TRBV30	TRBD1	.	TRBJ2-3	TGTGCCTGGGACAGGGAAGGAACAGATACGCAGTATTTT	CAWDREGTDTQYF
TRBV13	TRBD1	.	TRBJ2-3	TGTGCCAGCAGCTCCGACAGGGGGCACGGTACGCAGTATTTT	CASSSDRGHGTQYF
TRBV28	TRBD1	.	TRBJ1-5	TGTGCCAGCAGTTTACCAGGGGGCCTGAATCAGCCCCAGCATTTT	CASSLPGGLNQPQHF
TRBV7-9	TRBD1	.	TRBJ1-4	TGTGCCAGCAGCTCCGGGACAGATAATGAAAAACTGTTTTTT	CASSSGTDNEKLFF
TRBV9	.	.	TRBJ2-5	TGTGCCAGCAGCCCACCGGGGGAAGAGACCCAGTACTTC	CASSPPGEETQYF
TRBV19	TRBD1	.	TRBJ2-7	TGTGCCAGTAGTAGCTCCGCGGACAGGGGCCCCCGGAGCGAGCAGTACTTC	CASSSSADRGPRSEQYF
TRBV27	TRBD2	.	TRBJ2-1	TGTGCCAGCACCATAGGTCGGGGGGGCTACAATGAGCAGTTCTTC	CASTIGRGGYNEQFF
TRBV7-3	TRBD1	.	TRBJ2-7	TGTGCCAGCAGCAAGGGACAGGACTACGAGCAGTACTTC	CASSKGQDYEQYF
TRBV28	.	.	TRBJ1-2	TGTGCCAGCAGTTTGCCACAGGGTCGCTATGGCTACACCTTC	CASSLPQGRYGYTF
TRBV28	.	.	TRBJ1-4	TGTGCCAGCAGTTTATGGACTGCGGGTGGTGAAAAACTGTTTTTT	CASSLWTAGGEKLFF
TRBV6-4	.	few	TRBJ2-3	TGTGCCAGCAGTGAGCGGAGCACAGATACGCAGTATTTT	CASSERSTDTQYF
TRBV27	TRBD1	.	TRBJ1-1	TGTGCCAGCAGTTCCCTTGGACAGGGAATGAACACTGAAGCTTTCTTT	CASSSLGQGMNTEAFF
TRBV6-1	TRBD1	medium-sized	TRBJ2-6	TGTGCCAGCAGTGAAACAGGGGCCGGGGCCAACGTCCTGACTTTC	CASSETGAGANVLTF
TRBV5-1	.	.	TRBJ2-3	TGCGCCAGCAGCGAACTCGGAGATACGCAGTATTTT	CASSELGDTQYF
TRBV27	.	.	TRBJ1-5	TGTGCCAGCAGCTCCGACGGGCGGCAGGGGAGCAATCAGCCCCAGCATTTT	CASSSDGRQGSNQPQHF
TRBV7-6	.	.	TRBJ2-1	TGTGCCAGCAGCTTAGCCTACAGGGTAGAGCAGTTCTTC	CASSLAYRVEQFF
TRBV19	.	.	TRBJ1-5	TGTGCCAGTAGTATAGTTCTAGGCCGCAATCAGCCCCAGCATTTT	CASSIVLGRNQPQHF
TRBV10-2	.	.	TRBJ1-1	TGCGCCAGCAGGGGACTCTCGGGAATGAACACTGAAGCTTTCTTT	CASRGLSGMNTEAFF
TRBV27	.	.	TRBJ1-6	TGTGCCAGCAGTTCCTGGACAGTGTCCCATAATTCACCCCTCCACTTT	CASSSWTVSHNSPLHF
TRBV7-2	TRBD2	.	TRBJ2-5	TGTGCCAGCAGCAAGCTAGCGGGCGAGACCCAGTACTTC	CASSKLAGETQYF
TRBV19	TRBD1	.	TRBJ2-3	TGTGCCAGTAGTCAAGGGACAGGGCCCACAGATACGCAGTATTTT	CASSQGTGPTDTQYF
TRBV28	.	.	TRBJ2-5	TGTGCCAGCAGGGCCGACCACTCTCAGGGCGAGACCCAGTACTTC	CASRADHSQGETQYF
TRBV11-2	TRBD2	.	TRBJ2-1	TGTGCCAGCAGCTTCGGACTAGCGGGAAACTACAATGAGCAGTTCTTC	CASSFGLAGNYNEQFF